The text below deals with one TCR beta chain. The antigen is undetermined. It was with 60 Vbeta and 13 Jbeta primers that the PCR ran. The method was immunoSEQ multiplex PCR; TCRdb's version includes in-frame clones alone and lacks a portion of them. This table holds 150,000 to 200,000 clones, 80% to 90% found once. This sample is drawn from a study of cytomegalovirus exposure and HLA in healthy donors. Study results and limitations: Reports state that TCR beta sequences accurately predicted most subjects' HLA-A and HLA-B alleles. Later analysis demonstrated an association between a missense DCLRE1C variant and TCR beta V- and J-gene trimming.

The specimen was PBMCs. The origin of this receptor is a man aged 18 to 29 in good health and CMV-seropositive.

The CDR3 loop is CASSPRGGTEAFF. The CDR3, as DNA: TGTGCCAGCTCCCCACGGGGAGGCACTGAAGCTTTCTTT. This rearrangement joins TRBV2 to TRBJ1-1; D not certain. The CDR3 has 13 residues. Trimming shortened V by 8 bases and J by 4 bases, and 14 bases separated the two germline ends. The germline CDR1 and CDR2 sequences are SNHLY and FYNNEI.